The clone carrying this T cell receptor beta chain was seen just once. The ends were cut back, 3 bases at V and 0 bases at J, with 6 bases in the middle. The CDR3 runs 15 residues. Looked up from germline, CDR1 is MNHNS and CDR2 is SASEGT. The repertoire was sequenced with immunoSEQ multiplex PCR; TCRdb's copy has only in-frame clones and lacks some. Seen here are 50,000 to 65,000 clones, around 90% observed once, and the top ten hold approximately 1%. These data belong to a study of blood T cell repertoires in COVID-19. Study context: The origin of the acute and convalescent COVID-19 samples was the United States, Italy and Spain.

The sequenced material came from peripheral blood. The clonotype comes from a man between 65 and 80 years old with acute or convalescent COVID-19. The V and J genes are TRBV6-1 and TRBJ1-6, with D uncertain. In nucleotides, the CDR3 is TGTGCCAGCAGTGAGAGGGTCTCCTATAATTCACCCCTCCACTTT. Protein sequence: CASSERVSYNSPLHF.